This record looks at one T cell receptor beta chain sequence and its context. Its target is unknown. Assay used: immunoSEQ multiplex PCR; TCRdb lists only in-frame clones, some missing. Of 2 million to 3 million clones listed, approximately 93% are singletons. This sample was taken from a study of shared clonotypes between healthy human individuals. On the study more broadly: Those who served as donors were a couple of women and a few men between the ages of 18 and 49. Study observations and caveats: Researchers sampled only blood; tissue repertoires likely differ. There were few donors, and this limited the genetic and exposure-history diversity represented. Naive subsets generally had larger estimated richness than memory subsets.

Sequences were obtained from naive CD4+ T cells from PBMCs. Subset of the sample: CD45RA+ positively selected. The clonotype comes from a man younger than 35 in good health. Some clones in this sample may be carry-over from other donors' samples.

The DNA of the CDR3 is TGTGCCTGGAGTGTAATGGACAGGGGACGGTATGGCTACACCTTC. Amino acid sequence: CAWSVMDRGRYGYTF. The chain is built from TRBV30 and TRBJ1-2; 9 bases align to TRBD1. The CDR3 extends over 15 amino acids. With V trimmed by 0 bases and J by 5 bases, 7 bases remained unmatched. CDR1 is GTSNPN and CDR2 is SVGIG in the germline V gene (reference sequence).